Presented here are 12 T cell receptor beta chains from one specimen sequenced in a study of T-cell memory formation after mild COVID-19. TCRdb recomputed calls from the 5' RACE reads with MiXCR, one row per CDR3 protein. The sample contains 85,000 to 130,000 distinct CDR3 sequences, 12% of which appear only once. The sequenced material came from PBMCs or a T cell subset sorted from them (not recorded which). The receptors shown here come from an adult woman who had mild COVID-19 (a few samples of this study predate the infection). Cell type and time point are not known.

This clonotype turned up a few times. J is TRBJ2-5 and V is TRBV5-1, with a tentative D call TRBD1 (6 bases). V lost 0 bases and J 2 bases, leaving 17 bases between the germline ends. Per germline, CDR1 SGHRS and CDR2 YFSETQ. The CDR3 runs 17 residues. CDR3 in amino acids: CASSLEEDSSRQETQYF. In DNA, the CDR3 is TGCGCCAGCAGCTTGGAGGAGGACAGCAGCAGGCAAGAGACCCAGTACTTC. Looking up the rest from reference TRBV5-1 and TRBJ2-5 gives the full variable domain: KAGVTQTPRYLIKTRGQQVTLSCSPISGHRSVSWYQQTPGQGLQFLFEYFSETQRNKGNFPGRFSGRQFSNSRSEMNVSTLELGDSALYLCASSLEEDSSRQETQYFGPGTRLLVL.

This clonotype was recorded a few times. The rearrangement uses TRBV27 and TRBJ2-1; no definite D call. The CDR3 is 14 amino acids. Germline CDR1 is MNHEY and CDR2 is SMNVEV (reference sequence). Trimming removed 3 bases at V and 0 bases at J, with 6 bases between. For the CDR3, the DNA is TGTGCCAGCAGTTTTTATAGCTCCTACAATGAGCAGTTCTTC. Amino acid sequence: CASSFYSSYNEQFF.

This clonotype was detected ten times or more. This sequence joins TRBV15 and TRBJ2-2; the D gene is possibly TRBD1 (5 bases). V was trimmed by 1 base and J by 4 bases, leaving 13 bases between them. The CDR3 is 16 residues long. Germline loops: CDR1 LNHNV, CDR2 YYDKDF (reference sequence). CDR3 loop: CATSRGVQGITGELFF. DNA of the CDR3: TGTGCCACCAGCAGAGGGGTGCAGGGAATCACCGGGGAGCTGTTTTTT.

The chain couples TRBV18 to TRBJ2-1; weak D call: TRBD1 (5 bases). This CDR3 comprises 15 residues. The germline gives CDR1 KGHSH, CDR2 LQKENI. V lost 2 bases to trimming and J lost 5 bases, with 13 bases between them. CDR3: CASSPGKGDNNEQFF. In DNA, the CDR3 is TGTGCCAGCTCACCAGGGAAAGGGGATAACAATGAGCAGTTCTTC.

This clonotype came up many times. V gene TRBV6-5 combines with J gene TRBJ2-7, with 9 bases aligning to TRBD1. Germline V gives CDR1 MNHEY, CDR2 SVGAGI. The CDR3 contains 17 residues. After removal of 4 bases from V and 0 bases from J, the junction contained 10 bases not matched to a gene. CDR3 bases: TGTGCCAGCAGTTTTCAACCAGGGACAGGGACCTCCTACGAGCAGTACTTC. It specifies CASSFQPGTGTSYEQYF.

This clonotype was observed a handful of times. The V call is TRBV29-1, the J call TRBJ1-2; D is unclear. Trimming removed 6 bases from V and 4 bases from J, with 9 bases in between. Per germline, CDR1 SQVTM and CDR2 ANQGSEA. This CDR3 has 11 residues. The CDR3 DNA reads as TGCAGCGTCCCCCGAGGCTATGGCTACACCTTC. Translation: CSVPRGYGYTF.

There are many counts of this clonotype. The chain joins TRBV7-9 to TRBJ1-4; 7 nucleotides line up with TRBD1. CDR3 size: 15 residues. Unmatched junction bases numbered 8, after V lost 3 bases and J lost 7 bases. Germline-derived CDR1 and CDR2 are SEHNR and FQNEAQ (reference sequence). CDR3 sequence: CASSFWRQGIEKLFF. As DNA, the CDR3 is TGTGCCAGCAGCTTTTGGCGACAGGGAATTGAAAAACTGTTTTTT.

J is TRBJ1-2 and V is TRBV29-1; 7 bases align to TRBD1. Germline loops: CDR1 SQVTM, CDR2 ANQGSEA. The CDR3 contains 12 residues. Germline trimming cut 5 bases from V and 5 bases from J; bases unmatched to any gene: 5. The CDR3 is CSVLGQRYGYTF. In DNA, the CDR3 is TGCAGCGTTCTGGGACAGAGATATGGCTACACCTTC.

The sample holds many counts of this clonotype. CDR3: CASSQDEDIQSYEQYF. CDR3 coding DNA: TGTGCCAGCAGCCAAGATGAGGACATTCAATCCTACGAGCAGTACTTC. The rearrangement joins TRBV3-1 to TRBJ2-7; a weak D match, TRBD1 (5 bases). The CDR3 length is 16 residues. V lost 0 bases and J 1 base, leaving 13 bases between the germline ends. The V gene's germline CDR1 is LGHDT and CDR2 YNNKEL (reference sequence).

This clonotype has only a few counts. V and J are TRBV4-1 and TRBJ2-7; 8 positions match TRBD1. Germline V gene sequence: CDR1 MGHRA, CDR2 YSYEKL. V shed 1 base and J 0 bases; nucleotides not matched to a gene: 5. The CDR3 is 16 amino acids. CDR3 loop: CASSQVTGTGSYEQYF. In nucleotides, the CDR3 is TGCGCCAGCAGCCAAGTCACCGGGACAGGCTCCTACGAGCAGTACTTC.

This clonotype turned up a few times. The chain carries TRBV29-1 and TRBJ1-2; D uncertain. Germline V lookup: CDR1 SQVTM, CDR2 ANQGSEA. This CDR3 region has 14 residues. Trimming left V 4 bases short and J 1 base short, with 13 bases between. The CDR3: CSVAPTDVNYGYTF. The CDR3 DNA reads TGCAGCGTTGCACCAACGGACGTTAACTATGGCTACACCTTC.

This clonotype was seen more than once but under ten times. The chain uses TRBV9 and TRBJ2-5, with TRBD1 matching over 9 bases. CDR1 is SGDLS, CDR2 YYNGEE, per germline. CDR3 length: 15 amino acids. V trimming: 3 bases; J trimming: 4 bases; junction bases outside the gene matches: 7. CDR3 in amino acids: CASSAWTGEAETQYF. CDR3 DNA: TGTGCCAGCAGCGCGTGGACAGGGGAGGCAGAGACCCAGTACTTC.